This T cell receptor (beta chain) comes out of a study of shared clonotypes between healthy human individuals. Study-wide background: There were three CD4 naive, three CD4 memory, two CD8 naive and one CD8 memory plates per donor.

Several immunoSEQ plates received, in even portions, the genomic DNA of each subset. Sequencing was performed with immunoSEQ multiplex PCR; in TCRdb, only in-frame clones are kept and a portion is missing. The sample gives under 850,000 clones, 55% to 80% of which show up once; under 2% is in the top ten. V was clipped by 2 bases and J by 6 bases, with 11 bases between them. This CDR3 has 13 residues. Germline V CDR1 and CDR2: SGHDN, FVKESK. For this clone: Its antigen is undetermined.

Findings and limits, study-wide: Around 5% of naive CD4 clonotypes were shared across four donors.

The clonotype originates from a woman younger than 45 in good health. The chain employs TRBV14 and TRBJ2-7; D is perhaps TRBD2 (5 bases). What was sequenced was memory CD4+ T cells sorted from blood. Subset specified: CD45RA-negative fraction. The DNA for the CDR3 is TGTGCCAGCAGCCAATATTCGCGGGTCGAGCAGTACTTC. This encodes CASSQYSRVEQYF.